The 24 T cell receptor beta chains in this list originate from one sample, sequenced in a study of blood T cells in healthy people across ages. Primers used in a second PCR of about 6 to 11 cycles were a sample-barcoded 5' primer and a J-beta primer mix. Each CDR3 protein is one row after TCRdb ran MiXCR on the 5' RACE reads. The sample shows 910,000 or so distinct CDR3 sequences, roughly 47% of them seen only once. The sequencing input was blood. These receptors were taken from a woman aged 60-75 years in good health.

The J gene is TRBJ2-1, the V gene TRBV7-9; D tentatively fits TRBD1 or TRBD2 (5 bases each). Germline values: CDR1 SEHNR, CDR2 FQNEAQ (reference sequence). The V gene lost 4 bases and the J gene lost 10 bases, with 14 bases spanning the gap. This CDR3 region has 13 residues. DNA for the CDR3: TGTGCCAGCAGCTCAGAGGGTTGGGGGGAGCAGTTCTTC. It yields the protein CASSSEGWGEQFF.

The rearrangement joins TRBV2 to TRBJ2-7; 8 nucleotides align to TRBD1. Germline V gene sequence: CDR1 SNHLY, CDR2 FYNNEI. Unmatched junction bases numbered 2, after V lost 4 bases and J lost 6 bases. The CDR3 contains 12 residues. Written as DNA, the CDR3 is TGTGCCAGCAGTGGGACAGGGCCCGAGCAGTACTTC. Its protein product is CASSGTGPEQYF.

The chain joins TRBV9 to TRBJ2-1; the match to TRBD2 covers 13 bases. The J call could be wrong; TRBJ2-7 is a better fit for the DNA end. This CDR3 spans 15 amino acids. CDR1 SGDLS and CDR2 YYNGEE come from the germline V gene. In nucleotides, the CDR3 is TGTGCCAGCAGCGCGGGACTAGCGGGAATCTATGAGCAGTACTTC. Translating gives CASSAGLAGIYEQYF.

The chain has TRBV7-2 and TRBJ2-7; 8 bases match TRBD1. J lost 0 bases, V lost 3 bases, and 10 bases had no gene match. This CDR3 contains 17 residues. Germline lookup yields CDR1 SGHTA and CDR2 FQGNSA. In nucleotides, the CDR3 is TGTGCCAGCAGCTTCCACGGACAGGGCCTGAACTCCTACGAGCAGTACTTC. It is translated as CASSFHGQGLNSYEQYF.

The V and J genes are TRBV7-2 and TRBJ1-2; D perhaps matches TRBD1 (5 bases). This CDR3 comprises 15 residues. Germline values: CDR1 SGHTA, CDR2 FQGNSA. The V and J ends lost 4 bases and 3 bases respectively, with 15 bases between them. The CDR3 region is CASSSGHLWDYGYTF. CDR3 nucleotides: TGTGCCAGCAGCTCAGGACATTTGTGGGACTATGGCTACACCTTC.

The V call is TRBV7-9, the J call TRBJ1-2; D might be TRBD1 (6 bases). The CDR3 contains 14 residues. Trimming stripped 5 bases from V and 8 bases from J, with 18 bases between. CDR1 and CDR2 (germline): SEHNR, FQNEAQ (reference sequence). The CDR3 protein is CASSVRARGIGYTF. The CDR3 DNA is TGTGCCAGCAGCGTCCGAGCCAGGGGCATCGGCTACACCTTC.

The V gene is TRBV28, the J gene TRBJ1-5; D might be TRBD1 (5 bases). V lost 3 bases to trimming and J lost 6 bases, with 15 bases between them. CDR1 MDHEN and CDR2 SYDVKM come from the germline V gene. The CDR3 is made up of 15 amino acids. The CDR3 spells CASSLGTSAGQPQHF. The DNA for the CDR3 is TGTGCCAGCAGTTTGGGGACCTCGGCGGGTCAGCCCCAGCATTTT.

This clonotype showed up just a few times. The CDR3: CSATDPLAEAKNIQYF. DNA for the CDR3: TGCAGTGCTACAGACCCACTCGCGGAAGCCAAAAACATTCAGTACTTC. The gene calls are TRBV20-1 and TRBJ2-4; D is ambiguous. The CDR3 is 16 residues long. Trimming took 4 bases from V and 0 from J, leaving 16 bases between them. Germline CDR1 is DFQATT and CDR2 is SNEGSKA (reference sequence).

This chain's CDR3 is CASSQREGSGQLLEQYF. The CDR3 DNA reads as TGTGCCAGCAGCCAAAGGGAGGGTTCAGGACAACTGTTAGAGCAGTACTTC. V usage is TRBV13 and J usage is TRBJ2-7; 7 bases line up with TRBD2. The CDR3 is made up of 17 amino acids. The V and J ends lost 5 bases and 7 bases, in that order; junction bases with no gene match: 20. The germline CDR1 and CDR2 sequences are PRHDT and FYEKMQ (reference sequence).

DNA for the CDR3: TGTGCCAGCAGCTTAGGTACACTAGCCTACGAGCAGTACTTC. Translated: CASSLGTLAYEQYF. The chain links TRBV7-2 to TRBJ2-7, with D perhaps matching TRBD2 (5 bases). From germline, CDR1 is SGHTA and CDR2 FQGNSA. The germline V and J ends were trimmed by 1 base and 2 bases, with 9 bases remaining between them. The CDR3 runs to 14 residues.

This clonotype was observed a few times. This rearrangement joins TRBV29-1 to TRBJ1-5; no reliable D call. This CDR3 region has 12 residues. Trimming shortened V by 5 bases and J by 3 bases, and 8 bases separated the two germline ends. CDR1 is SQVTM, CDR2 ANQGSEA, per germline. CDR3 protein: CSVIDNNQPQHF. The DNA for the CDR3 is TGCAGCGTTATTGACAACAATCAGCCCCAGCATTTT.

This clonotype has only a few counts. The chain employs TRBV29-1 and TRBJ2-5; D is perhaps TRBD2 (5 bases). The germline V gene has CDR1 SQVTM and CDR2 ANQGSEA. The CDR3 has 16 residues. V lost 5 bases and J 2 bases, leaving 21 bases between the germline ends. CDR3 sequence (DNA): TGCAGCGTTTCATGGACTGAGGCTGTCCGTCAAGAGACCCAGTACTTC. Translating it yields CSVSWTEAVRQETQYF. Full variable domain (rest looked up from reference TRBV29-1 and TRBJ2-5): SAVISQKPSRDICQRGTSLTIQCQVDSQVTMMFWYRQQPGQSLTLIATANQGSEATYESGFVIDKFPISRPNLTFSTLTVSNMSPEDSSIYLCSVSWTEAVRQETQYFGPGTRLLVL.

This rearrangement joins TRBV18 to TRBJ2-1, with a tentative D call TRBD2 (5 bases). CDR1 KGHSH and CDR2 LQKENI come from the germline V gene. This CDR3 is 16 amino acids long. Trimming shortened V by 3 bases and J by 1 base, and 13 bases separated the two germline ends. The CDR3 here is CASSPVQRTSYNEQFF. The CDR3 DNA reads TGTGCCAGCTCACCGGTCCAGCGGACGTCCTACAATGAGCAGTTCTTC.

The chain uses TRBV7-9 and TRBJ1-1; D remains unclear. Trimming left V 1 base short and J 1 base short, with 7 bases between. Germline lookup yields CDR1 SEHNR and CDR2 FQNEAQ (reference sequence). This CDR3 is built from 14 residues. CDR3 coding DNA: TGTGCCAGCAGCTTAGTGTCCGGGAACACTGAAGCTTTCTTT. Translated, it gives CASSLVSGNTEAFF.

The DNA for the CDR3 is TGCGCCCTACGAACAGGGGGGCGCTACGAGCAGTACTTC. Its translation: CALRTGGRYEQYF. This chain connects TRBV5-1 to TRBJ2-7, with 8 bases fitting TRBD1. Trimming removed 10 bases from V and 3 bases from J; junction bases left unmatched: 9. Germline CDR1 reads SGHRS; CDR2 reads YFSETQ. This CDR3 has 13 residues.

This clonotype turned up a few times. This sequence joins TRBV7-9 and TRBJ2-5; 9 nucleotides match TRBD1. The CDR3 has 16 residues. From germline, CDR1 is SEHNR and CDR2 FQNEAQ (reference sequence). The V gene end was trimmed by 2 bases and the J gene end by 5 bases; junction bases not matched to a gene: 9. In DNA form, the CDR3 reads TGTGCCAGCAGCTTATCGGGACAGGGTGGGTCGGAGACCCAGTACTTC. It translates to CASSLSGQGGSETQYF.

The V gene is TRBV29-1, the J gene TRBJ2-7, with 10 bases aligning to TRBD1. CDR1 and CDR2 (germline): SQVTM, ANQGSEA. Trimming cost V 4 bases and J 3 bases; bases outside gene matches: 6. The CDR3 sequence is 14 residues long. As DNA, the CDR3 is TGCAGCGTTGGCGCTTGGACAGGGGGCTACGAGCAGTACTTC. It translates to CSVGAWTGGYEQYF.

V is TRBV27 and J is TRBJ2-3, with 7 bases lining up with TRBD2. The length of the CDR3 is 18 residues. CDR1 is MNHEY, CDR2 SMNVEV, per germline (reference sequence). Losses at the gene ends were 2 bases for V and 8 bases for J; bases not matched to a gene: 19. CDR3 nucleotide sequence: TGTGCCAGCAGTTTACAGCCACACCGGGACTTGCGGGAGAGTACGCAGTATTTT. It translates to CASSLQPHRDLRESTQYF.

V usage is TRBV6-1 and J usage is TRBJ2-2, with 11 bases that match TRBD1. The CDR3 loop spans 16 amino acids. Germline lookup yields CDR1 MNHNS and CDR2 SASEGT. The trim removed 6 bases at V and 6 bases at J, leaving 9 bases unmatched. The CDR3 DNA sequence: TGTGCCAGCAGCGTAGCGGGACAGGGGGTGTCCGGGGAGCTGTTTTTT. This gives the protein CASSVAGQGVSGELFF.

This rearrangement joins TRBV7-9 to TRBJ1-2; no firm D call. The ends were cut back, 1 base at V and 0 bases at J, with 9 bases in the middle. Per the germline V gene, CDR1 is SEHNR and CDR2 is FQNEAQ (reference sequence). This CDR3 comprises 15 residues. CDR3 sequence: CASSLVAAPNYGYTF. The CDR3, as DNA: TGTGCCAGCAGCTTAGTGGCAGCTCCTAACTATGGCTACACCTTC.

The rearrangement joins TRBV6-2 or TRBV6-3 to TRBJ2-7, with a weak D call TRBD2 (7 bases). The J call is doubtful: the DNA matches TRBJ2-4 better. The CDR3 covers 16 residues. Germline CDR1 and CDR2: MNHEY and SVGEGT. The DNA for the CDR3 is TGTGCCAGCACCCTAGGGGGGGCAGGCCGAAAAAACATTCAGTACTTC. Encoded protein: CASTLGGAGRKNIQYF.

This chain uses TRBV3-1 with TRBJ2-5, with D perhaps matching TRBD1 (6 bases). Germline values: CDR1 LGHDT, CDR2 YNNKEL (reference sequence). Trimming left V 4 bases short and J 11 bases short, with 14 bases between. CDR3 length: 12 residues. The CDR3 nucleotides read TGTGCCAGCAGCCTGAATGAAGGACAGCAGTACTTC. This encodes CASSLNEGQQYF.

The chain links TRBV29-1 to TRBJ1-2; TRBD1 aligns across 7 bases. The length of the CDR3 is 14 residues. Per the germline V gene, CDR1 is SQVTM and CDR2 is ANQGSEA. V shed 7 bases and J 5 bases; nucleotides not matched to a gene: 13. The CDR3 DNA is TGCAGCGCCTGGCTTCAGGGGGTCGGGTATGGCTACACCTTC. This gives the protein CSAWLQGVGYGYTF. Full variable domain (outside the CDR3, taken from reference TRBV29-1 and TRBJ1-2): SAVISQKPSRDICQRGTSLTIQCQVDSQVTMMFWYRQQPGQSLTLIATANQGSEATYESGFVIDKFPISRPNLTFSTLTVSNMSPEDSSIYLCSAWLQGVGYGYTFGSGTRLTVV.

This clonotype was observed a handful of times. The J gene is TRBJ2-7, the V gene TRBV28; 10 positions match TRBD2. CDR1 is MDHEN, CDR2 SYDVKM, per germline. Germline trimming cut 3 bases from V and 3 bases from J; bases unmatched to any gene: 11. This CDR3 has 17 residues. CDR3 residues: CASSLPLAGRGYYEQYF. CDR3 DNA sequence: TGTGCCAGCAGTTTGCCACTAGCGGGGCGGGGGTACTACGAGCAGTACTTC. Drawing the rest from reference TRBV28 and TRBJ2-7, the complete variable domain is DVKVTQSSRYLVKRTGEKVFLECVQDMDHENMFWYRQDPGLGLRLIYFSYDVKMKEKGDIPEGYSVSREKKERFSLILESASTNQTSMYLCASSLPLAGRGYYEQYFGPGTRLTVT.